This T cell receptor beta chain was captured in a study of control samples from healthy donors and cancer patients. This clone showed up just once. The CDR3 consists of 16 residues. Germline V CDR1 and CDR2: SGHTA, FQGTGA. The junction had 5 bases not matched to a gene; V was cut back by 2 bases and J by 9 bases. Using immunoSEQ multiplex PCR, the repertoire was profiled, and TCRdb retains in-frame clones only, with some absent. Found here are around 100,000 clones, roughly nine tenths of them singletons; the top ten hold over 15%. Sequencing input: blood. The rearrangement uses TRBV7-3 and TRBJ2-1, with 15 nucleotides matching TRBD2. This TCR derives from a woman aged 45-59 years in good health. The CDR3 here is CASSLEGLAGGGEQFF. The DNA for the CDR3 is TGTGCCAGCAGCTTAGAAGGACTAGCGGGGGGGGGTGAGCAGTTCTTC.